This TCR beta chain was observed in a study of identical twins. Study-wide results and limits: Surplus twin overlap in beta out-of-frame sequences was less pronounced. The models gave estimates that fell short of the out-of-frame TCR alpha sharing seen in monozygotic twins.

Each cDNA held unique molecular identifiers, and template switching gave it a universal primer site. TCRdb recomputed calls from the 5' RACE reads with MiXCR, one row per CDR3 protein. Counted here are 150,000 or so distinct CDR3 sequences, 3% to 4.5% occurring once; the ten biggest clones make up about 7.8%. The junction had 7 bases not matched to a gene; V was cut back by 2 bases and J by 3 bases. This CDR3 spans 15 amino acids. Germline assignment: CDR1 SEHNR and CDR2 FQNEAQ (reference sequence). This clonotype was found many times. The antigen remains unidentified. Sequenced input: memory T cells sorted from blood. The chain couples TRBV7-9 to TRBJ2-7, with 7 bases matching TRBD1. The sequence came from a man in his late teens or twenties in good health. As DNA, the CDR3 is TGTGCCAGCAGCTTACTAGGGGGCTTCAACTACGAGCAGTACGTC. Translated, it gives CASSLLGGFNYEQYV.